One sample yielded the 27 T cell receptor beta chains listed below, sequenced in a study of cytomegalovirus exposure and HLA in healthy donors. Primers: 60 Vbeta forward and 13 Jbeta reverse. Assay used: immunoSEQ multiplex PCR; TCRdb lists only in-frame clones, some missing. The sample shows 150,000 to 200,000 clones, roughly four fifths of them seen only once. The sample consisted of PBMCs. Every receptor here comes from a man aged 18 to 29 in good health and CMV-seronegative.

The chain uses TRBV15 and TRBJ1-4; TRBD1 matches at 9 bases. V was clipped by 6 bases and J by 6 bases; unmatched bases: 5. CDR1 is LNHNV, CDR2 YYDKDF, per germline (reference sequence). The CDR3 covers 14 residues. CDR3 in DNA: TGTGCCACCAGAACAGGGGGCGAGGATGAAAAACTGTTTTTT. Translating it yields CATRTGGEDEKLFF.

The V and J genes are TRBV11-3 and TRBJ2-7, with 7 bases matching TRBD1. CDR1 is SGHNT and CDR2 is YENEEA in the germline V gene. V shed 4 bases, J shed 2 bases, and the junction held 11 bases outside the gene matches. This CDR3 spans 16 amino acids. CDR3 coding DNA: TGTGCCAGCAGCTATAGGGACAGTCTCCAAACCTACGAGCAGTACTTC. Amino acid sequence: CASSYRDSLQTYEQYF.

The rearrangement uses TRBV2 and TRBJ1-1; 8 bases agree with TRBD1. CDR1 SNHLY and CDR2 FYNNEI come from the germline V gene. V was clipped by 4 bases and J by 11 bases; unmatched bases: 6. The CDR3 runs to 12 residues. As DNA, the CDR3 is TGTGCCAGCAGTGTCGGGGACAGGTCCGCTTTCTTT. Translation gives CASSVGDRSAFF.

The chain is built from TRBV28 and TRBJ2-5; 12 positions agree with TRBD2. Germline CDR1 MDHEN, CDR2 SYDVKM. The CDR3 covers 14 residues. With 6 bases clipped from V and 6 bases from J, the junction kept 5 bases outside the gene matches. The CDR3 is CASRTSGRSKTQYF. The CDR3 DNA sequence: TGTGCCAGCAGAACTAGCGGGAGGAGTAAGACCCAGTACTTC. Complete variable domain (other parts from reference TRBV28 and TRBJ2-5): DVKVTQSSRYLVKRTGEKVFLECVQDMDHENMFWYRQDPGLGLRLIYFSYDVKMKEKGDIPEGYSVSREKKERFSLILESASTNQTSMYLCASRTSGRSKTQYFGPGTRLLVL.

The CDR3 sequence: CASSRAGGRTYEQYF. CDR3 sequence (DNA): TGCGCCAGCAGCCGCGCGGGTGGTCGAACCTACGAGCAGTACTTC. The chain uses TRBV4-3 and TRBJ2-7, with a tentative D call TRBD2 (5 bases). The germline V and J ends were trimmed by 4 bases and 2 bases, with 15 bases remaining between them. The CDR3 is 15 residues long. CDR1 is LGHNA and CDR2 is YSLEER in the germline V gene.

The chain has TRBV18 and TRBJ2-7, with 7 bases identical to TRBD1. CDR1 and CDR2 from the germline V gene are KGHSH and LQKENI. The CDR3 has 12 amino acids. The trim removed 4 bases at V and 7 bases at J, leaving 4 bases unmatched. CDR3 sequence: CASSLTGYEQYF. In DNA, the CDR3 is TGTGCCAGCTCACTGACAGGGTATGAGCAGTACTTC.

The chain combines TRBV11-2 with TRBJ1-1; the D is unclear. Trimming stripped 5 bases from V and 4 bases from J, with 14 bases between. The length of the CDR3 is 14 residues. CDR1 SGHAT and CDR2 FQNNGV come from the germline V gene. This chain's CDR3 is CASSRVGLGTEAFF. In nucleotides, the CDR3 is TGTGCCAGCAGCCGGGTTGGGTTAGGCACTGAAGCTTTCTTT.

The rearrangement joins TRBV7-8 to TRBJ2-3; D remains unclear. The germline V gene has CDR1 SGHVS and CDR2 FQNEAQ. V was cut by 1 base and J by 0 bases, with 8 bases left in between. This CDR3 spans 15 amino acids. CDR3 amino acids: CASSLVGQSTDTQYF. For the CDR3, the DNA is TGTGCCAGCAGCTTAGTCGGTCAAAGCACAGATACGCAGTATTTT. The full variable domain, rest sourced from reference TRBV7-8 and TRBJ2-3, is GAGVSQSPRYKVAKRGQDVALRCDPISGHVSLFWYQQALGQGPEFLTYFQNEAQLDKSGLPSDRFFAERPEGSVSTLKIQRTQQEDSAVYLCASSLVGQSTDTQYFGPGTRLTVL.

The chain couples TRBV6-5 to TRBJ1-4; unclear D gene. Per germline, CDR1 MNHEY and CDR2 SVGAGI. The CDR3 totals 15 residues. V lost 7 bases and J 5 bases, leaving 17 bases between the germline ends. This chain's CDR3 is CASTQIDPGNEKLFF. Here the CDR3 DNA reads TGTGCCAGCACCCAAATAGACCCAGGCAATGAAAAACTGTTTTTT.

The sample holds one count of this clone. This chain links TRBV6-1 with TRBJ2-1; 8 bases map to TRBD1. V dropped 8 bases and J dropped 4; count of bases not matched to a gene: 4. Germline lookup yields CDR1 MNHNS and CDR2 SASEGT. This CDR3 has 13 residues. DNA for the CDR3: TGTGCCAGCTGGACAGGGACTTACAATGAGCAGTTCTTC. The encoded protein is CASWTGTYNEQFF.

The V and J genes are TRBV2 and TRBJ2-7, with TRBD1 matching over 8 bases. The CDR3 has 14 residues. CDR1 and CDR2 (germline): SNHLY, FYNNEI. The junction had 5 bases not matched to a gene; V was cut back by 4 bases and J by 3 bases. The chain's CDR3 is CASSVGQVDYEQYF. CDR3 DNA: TGTGCCAGCAGTGTGGGACAGGTCGACTACGAGCAGTACTTC.

The rearrangement joins TRBV27 to TRBJ1-2; no reliable D call. Trimming cost V 5 bases and J 2 bases, with 12 bases left between them. There are 14 residues in the CDR3. Germline lookup yields CDR1 MNHEY and CDR2 SMNVEV (reference sequence). The CDR3 DNA follows: TGTGCCAGCAGTCCCCGGGCGGGGAACTATGGCTACACCTTC. Translated, it gives CASSPRAGNYGYTF.

This clone was counted once. This chain joins TRBV7-2 and TRBJ2-2, with D possibly being TRBD2 (6 bases). Germline assignment: CDR1 SGHTA and CDR2 FQGNSA. Trimming shortened V by 5 bases and J by 7 bases, and 17 bases separated the two germline ends. The CDR3 loop spans 15 amino acids. The CDR3 bases are TGTGCCAGCAGCCCCCGGACTACTTATAGCGGGGAGCTGTTTTTT. Its translation: CASSPRTTYSGELFF.

This chain joins TRBV5-4 and TRBJ2-7; 8 positions match TRBD2. The CDR3 is 16 amino acids. V shed 0 bases, J shed 7 bases, and the junction held 12 bases outside the gene matches. Germline loops: CDR1 SGHNT, CDR2 YYREEE (reference sequence). CDR3: CASSLAGVAGPSEQYF. CDR3 DNA: TGTGCCAGCAGCTTGGCCGGGGTAGCGGGACCGTCGGAGCAGTACTTC.

The chain joins TRBV6-1 to TRBJ1-5; D not resolved. Germline assignment: CDR1 MNHNS and CDR2 SASEGT. Trimming removed 4 bases at V and 8 bases at J, with 15 bases between. CDR3 size: 14 residues. The CDR3 spells CASSGVGNREPQHF. The CDR3 DNA sequence: TGTGCCAGCAGTGGGGTAGGCAATCGGGAGCCCCAGCATTTT.

V usage is TRBV4-2 and J usage is TRBJ2-7; TRBD1 agrees at 7 bases. Trimming took 0 bases from V and 4 from J; bases not matched to a gene: 6. The germline gives CDR1 LGHNA, CDR2 YNFKEQ. The CDR3 is 15 amino acids. The CDR3 coding sequence is TGTGCCAGCAGCCAAGATTACCACAGGGGATACGAGCAGTACTTC. Its translation is CASSQDYHRGYEQYF.

The gene calls are TRBV9 and TRBJ2-3, with D uncertain. Germline CDR1 is SGDLS and CDR2 is YYNGEE. This CDR3 is 12 amino acids long. Trimming removed 3 bases at V and 6 bases at J, with 8 bases between. The CDR3 region has the DNA TGTGCCAGCAGCGCACTCGGGGATACGCAGTATTTT. The encoded protein is CASSALGDTQYF.

V usage is TRBV5-4 and J usage is TRBJ1-4, with 8 bases aligning to TRBD1. This CDR3 spans 14 amino acids. Germline values: CDR1 SGHNT, CDR2 YYREEE (reference sequence). Losses at the gene ends were 0 bases for V and 6 bases for J; bases not matched to a gene: 1. The CDR3 protein is CASSLAGGDEKLFF. The CDR3 coding sequence is TGTGCCAGCAGCTTGGCAGGGGGCGATGAAAAACTGTTTTTT.

This chain links TRBV5-4 with TRBJ2-7; 7 bases agree with TRBD1. Trimming at V came to 2 bases and at J to 5 bases, leaving 10 bases not matched to a gene. CDR1 and CDR2 (germline): SGHNT, YYREEE (reference sequence). CDR3 length: 15 amino acids. CDR3 region: CASSFWTTGLDEQYF. The CDR3 bases are TGTGCCAGCAGCTTTTGGACGACAGGGCTTGACGAGCAGTACTTC.

The chain has TRBV6-4 and TRBJ2-4; the D gene is possibly TRBD1 (5 bases). CDR3 length equals 18 residues. The V and J ends lost 2 bases and 1 base respectively, with 18 bases between them. Germline V gene sequence: CDR1 MRHNA, CDR2 SNTAGT. CDR3 nucleotide sequence: TGTGCCAGCAGTGACCCAAGACAGATCTCGGAGGCCAAAAACATTCAGTACTTC. This encodes CASSDPRQISEAKNIQYF.

This chain joins TRBV14 and TRBJ2-3, with a weak D call TRBD1 (5 bases). The germline V gene has CDR1 SGHDN and CDR2 FVKESK. V shed 1 base and J shed 2 bases, with 22 bases lying between them. The CDR3 is made up of 19 amino acids. The CDR3 region has the DNA TGTGCCAGCAGCCAAGGTTATCTTGGACAAGTCCAATACACAGATACGCAGTATTTT. Translation gives CASSQGYLGQVQYTDTQYF.

The chain is built from TRBV6-7 and TRBJ1-2, with D possibly TRBD1 on 5 matching bases. TRBV6-7 is annotated as an ORF whose role is uncertain. CDR3 size: 13 residues. Trimming shortened V by 9 bases and J by 4 bases, and 15 bases separated the two germline ends. CDR3 sequence (DNA): TGTGCCAGGACTGGTCCTCAGGGCTATGGCTACACCTTC. Amino acids: CARTGPQGYGYTF.

The chain couples TRBV4-3 to TRBJ2-1; 8 nucleotides line up with TRBD1. The junction had 4 bases not matched to a gene; V was cut back by 1 base and J by 8 bases. Germline V gene data show CDR1 as LGHNA and CDR2 as YSLEER. The CDR3 sequence is 14 residues long. CDR3 region: CASSQGEQGDEQFF. The CDR3 nucleotides are TGCGCCAGCAGCCAAGGGGAACAGGGGGATGAGCAGTTCTTC.

The genes are TRBV7-6 and TRBJ1-1; no clear D. Per germline, CDR1 SGHVS and CDR2 FNYEAQ. This CDR3 comprises 13 residues. V was shortened by 2 bases and J by 7 bases, with 11 bases between the two germline ends. CDR3 sequence: CASSLSEGSEAFF. Here the CDR3 DNA reads TGTGCCAGCAGCTTATCCGAGGGAAGTGAAGCTTTCTTT.

V usage is TRBV27 and J usage is TRBJ1-2, with D tentatively TRBD1 (6 bases). Trimming pared 6 bases from V and 4 bases from J, leaving 18 bases between. Per the germline V gene, CDR1 is MNHEY and CDR2 is SMNVEV (reference sequence). This CDR3 contains 15 residues. CDR3 DNA: TGTGCCAGCAGCAGGGGAGACAGCGACGTCTATGGCTACACCTTC. Translating gives CASSRGDSDVYGYTF.

This clone was counted once. The CDR3 sequence: CASSYGGSGSPLHF. Here the CDR3 DNA reads TGTGCCAGCAGTTATGGAGGGAGCGGGTCACCCCTCCACTTT. This rearrangement joins TRBV6-5 to TRBJ1-6, with D unresolved. The germline V and J ends were trimmed by 3 bases and 10 bases, with 13 bases remaining between them. Germline V gene sequence: CDR1 MNHEY, CDR2 SVGAGI. The CDR3 spans 14 residues.

The chain joins TRBV19 to TRBJ2-7; TRBD1 is a possible D gene (6 bases). Germline V gene sequence: CDR1 LNHDA, CDR2 SQIVND (reference sequence). V was cut by 3 bases and J by 2 bases, with 20 bases left in between. The CDR3 runs 17 residues. The CDR3 here is CASSIVHVTGFPYEQYF. CDR3 sequence (DNA): TGTGCCAGTAGTATTGTCCACGTGACAGGCTTTCCCTACGAGCAGTACTTC.